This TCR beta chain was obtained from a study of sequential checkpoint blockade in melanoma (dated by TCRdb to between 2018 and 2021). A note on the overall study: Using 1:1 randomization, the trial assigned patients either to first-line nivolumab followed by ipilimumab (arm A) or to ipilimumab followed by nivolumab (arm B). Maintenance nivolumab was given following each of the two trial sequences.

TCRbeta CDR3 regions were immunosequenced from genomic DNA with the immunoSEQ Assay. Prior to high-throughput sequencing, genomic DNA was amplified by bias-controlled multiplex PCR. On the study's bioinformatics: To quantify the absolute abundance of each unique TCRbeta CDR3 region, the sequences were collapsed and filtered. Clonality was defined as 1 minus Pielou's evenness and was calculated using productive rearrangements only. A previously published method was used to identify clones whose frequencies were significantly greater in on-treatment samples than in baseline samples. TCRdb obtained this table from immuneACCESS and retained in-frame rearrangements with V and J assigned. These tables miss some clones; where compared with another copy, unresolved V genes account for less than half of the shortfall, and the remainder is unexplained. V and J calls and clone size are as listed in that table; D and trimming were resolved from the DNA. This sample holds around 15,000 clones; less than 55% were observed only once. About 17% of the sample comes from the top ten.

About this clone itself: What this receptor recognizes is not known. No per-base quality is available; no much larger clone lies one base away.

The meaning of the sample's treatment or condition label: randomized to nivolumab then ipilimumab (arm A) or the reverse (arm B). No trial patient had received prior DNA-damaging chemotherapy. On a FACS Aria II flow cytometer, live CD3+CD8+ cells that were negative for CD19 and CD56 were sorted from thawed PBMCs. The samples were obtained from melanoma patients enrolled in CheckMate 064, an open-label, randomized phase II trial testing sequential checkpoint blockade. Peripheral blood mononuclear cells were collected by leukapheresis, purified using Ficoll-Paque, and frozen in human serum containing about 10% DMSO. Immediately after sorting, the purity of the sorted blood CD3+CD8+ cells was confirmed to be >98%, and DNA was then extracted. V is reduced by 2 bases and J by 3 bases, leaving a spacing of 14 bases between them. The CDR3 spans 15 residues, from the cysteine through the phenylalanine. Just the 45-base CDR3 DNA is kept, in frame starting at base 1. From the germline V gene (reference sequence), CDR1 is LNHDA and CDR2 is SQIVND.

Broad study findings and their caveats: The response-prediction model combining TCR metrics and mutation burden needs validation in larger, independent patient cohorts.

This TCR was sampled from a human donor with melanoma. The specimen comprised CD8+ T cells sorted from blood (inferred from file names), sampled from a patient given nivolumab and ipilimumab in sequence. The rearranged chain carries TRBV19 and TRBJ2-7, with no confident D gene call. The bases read TGTGCCAGTAGTATAAAAGATCGTCTAGGCTACGAGCAGTACTTC. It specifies CASSIKDRLGYEQYF.